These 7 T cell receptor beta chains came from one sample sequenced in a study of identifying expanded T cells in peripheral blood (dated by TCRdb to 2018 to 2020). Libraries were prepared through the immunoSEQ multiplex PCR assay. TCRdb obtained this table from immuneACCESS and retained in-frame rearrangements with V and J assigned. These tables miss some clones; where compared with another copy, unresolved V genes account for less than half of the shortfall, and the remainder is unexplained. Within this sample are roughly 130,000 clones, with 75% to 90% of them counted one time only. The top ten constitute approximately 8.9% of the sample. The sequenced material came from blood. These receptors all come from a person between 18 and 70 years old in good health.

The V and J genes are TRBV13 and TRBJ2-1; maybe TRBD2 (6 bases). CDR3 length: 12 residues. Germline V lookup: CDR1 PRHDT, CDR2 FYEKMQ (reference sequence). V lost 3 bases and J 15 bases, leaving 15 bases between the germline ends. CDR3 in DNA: TGTGCCAGCAGCTTCGGTCTCGGGGGTCCGTTCTTC. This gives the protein CASSFGLGGPFF.

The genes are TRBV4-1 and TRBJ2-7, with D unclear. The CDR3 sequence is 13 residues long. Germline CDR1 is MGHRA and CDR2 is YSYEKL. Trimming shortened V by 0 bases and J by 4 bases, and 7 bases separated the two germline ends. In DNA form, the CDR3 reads TGCGCCAGCAGCCAAGATCTGGGGTACGAGCAGTACTTC. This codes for CASSQDLGYEQYF.

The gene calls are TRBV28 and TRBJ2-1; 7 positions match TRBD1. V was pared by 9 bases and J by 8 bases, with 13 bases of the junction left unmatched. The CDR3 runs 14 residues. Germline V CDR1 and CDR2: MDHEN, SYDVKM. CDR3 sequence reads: CASKWRAQGDEQFF. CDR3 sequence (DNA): TGTGCCAGTAAATGGCGGGCTCAGGGGGATGAGCAGTTCTTC.

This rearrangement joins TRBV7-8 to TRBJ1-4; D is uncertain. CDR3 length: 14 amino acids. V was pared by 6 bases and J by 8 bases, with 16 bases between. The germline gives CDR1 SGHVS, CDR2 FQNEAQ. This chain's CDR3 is CASRHVPSGEKLFF. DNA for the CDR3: TGTGCCAGCAGACACGTGCCCTCGGGAGAAAAACTGTTTTTT.

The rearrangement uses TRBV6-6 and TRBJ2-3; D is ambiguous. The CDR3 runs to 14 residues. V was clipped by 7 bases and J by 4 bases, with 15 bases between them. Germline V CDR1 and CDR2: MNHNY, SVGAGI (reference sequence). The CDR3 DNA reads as TGTGCCAGCACCCTCTTGGGCGGCGCAGATACGCAGTATTTT. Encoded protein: CASTLLGGADTQYF.

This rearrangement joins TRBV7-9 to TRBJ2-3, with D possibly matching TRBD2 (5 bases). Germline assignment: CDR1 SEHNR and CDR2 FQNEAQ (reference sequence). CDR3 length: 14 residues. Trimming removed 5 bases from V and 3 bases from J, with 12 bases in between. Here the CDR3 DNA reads TGTGCCAGCAGCCCGGACTGGAGGACAGATACGCAGTATTTT. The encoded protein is CASSPDWRTDTQYF. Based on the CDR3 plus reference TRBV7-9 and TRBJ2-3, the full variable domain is DTGVSQNPRHKITKRGQNVTFRCDPISEHNRLYWYRQTLGQGPEFLTYFQNEAQLEKSRLLSDRFSAERPKGSFSTLEIQRTEQGDSAMYLCASSPDWRTDTQYFGPGTRLTVL.

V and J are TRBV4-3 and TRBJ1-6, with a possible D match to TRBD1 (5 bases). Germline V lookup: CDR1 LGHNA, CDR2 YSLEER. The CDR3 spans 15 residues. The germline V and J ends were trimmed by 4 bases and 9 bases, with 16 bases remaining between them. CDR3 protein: CASSPLEGTGSPLHF. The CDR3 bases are TGCGCCAGCAGCCCCCTGGAAGGGACGGGTTCACCCCTCCACTTT.